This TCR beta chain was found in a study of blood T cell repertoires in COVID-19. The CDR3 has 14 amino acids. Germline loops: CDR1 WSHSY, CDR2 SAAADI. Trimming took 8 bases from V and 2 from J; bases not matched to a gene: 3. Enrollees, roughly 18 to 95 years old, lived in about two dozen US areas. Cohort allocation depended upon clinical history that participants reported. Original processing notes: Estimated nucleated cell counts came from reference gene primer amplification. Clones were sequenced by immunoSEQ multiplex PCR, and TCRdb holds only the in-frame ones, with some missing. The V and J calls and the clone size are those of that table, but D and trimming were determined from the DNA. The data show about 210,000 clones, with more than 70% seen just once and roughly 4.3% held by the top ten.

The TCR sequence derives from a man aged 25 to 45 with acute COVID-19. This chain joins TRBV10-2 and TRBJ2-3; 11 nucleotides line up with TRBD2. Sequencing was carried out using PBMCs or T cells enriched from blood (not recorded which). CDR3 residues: CASGTSGYTDTQYF. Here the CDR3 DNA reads TGCGCCAGCGGGACTAGCGGATACACAGATACGCAGTATTTT.